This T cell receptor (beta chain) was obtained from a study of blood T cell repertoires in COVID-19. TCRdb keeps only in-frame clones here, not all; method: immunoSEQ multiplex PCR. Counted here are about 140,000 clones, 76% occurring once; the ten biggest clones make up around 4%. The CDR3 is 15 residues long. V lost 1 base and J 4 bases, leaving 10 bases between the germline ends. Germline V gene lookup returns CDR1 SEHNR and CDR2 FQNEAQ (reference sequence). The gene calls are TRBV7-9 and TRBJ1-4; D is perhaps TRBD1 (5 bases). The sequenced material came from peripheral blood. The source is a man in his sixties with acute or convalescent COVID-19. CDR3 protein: CASSLGDSHNEKLFF. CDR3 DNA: TGTGCCAGCAGCTTAGGTGACAGCCATAATGAAAAACTGTTTTTT.